Sequencing of this T cell receptor (beta chain) was carried out in a study of siplizumab effects on memory and regulatory T cells. It was about 100,000 TCR templates that were assayed per sample. Sequencing used immunoSEQ multiplex PCR; TCRdb keeps in-frame clones, though not all of them. The sample contains approximately 120,000 clones, 80% to 95% of which appear only once. About this clone: Antigen specificity is unknown.

Study-wide results and caveats: No functional test confirmed suppression by proliferating siplizumab-culture Tregs.

The sample was non-Treg CD4+ T cells sorted from blood. This TCR was recovered from a human donor in good health.

The CDR3 sequence is CARRTSVIYEQYF. CDR3 DNA: TGTGCCAGGAGGACTAGCGTAATTTACGAGCAGTACTTC. The chain employs TRBV6-1 and TRBJ2-7, with 9 bases aligning to TRBD2. The germline CDR1 and CDR2 sequences are MNHNS and SASEGT. Trimming took 9 bases from V and 4 from J; bases not matched to a gene: 7. The CDR3 is 13 amino acids.